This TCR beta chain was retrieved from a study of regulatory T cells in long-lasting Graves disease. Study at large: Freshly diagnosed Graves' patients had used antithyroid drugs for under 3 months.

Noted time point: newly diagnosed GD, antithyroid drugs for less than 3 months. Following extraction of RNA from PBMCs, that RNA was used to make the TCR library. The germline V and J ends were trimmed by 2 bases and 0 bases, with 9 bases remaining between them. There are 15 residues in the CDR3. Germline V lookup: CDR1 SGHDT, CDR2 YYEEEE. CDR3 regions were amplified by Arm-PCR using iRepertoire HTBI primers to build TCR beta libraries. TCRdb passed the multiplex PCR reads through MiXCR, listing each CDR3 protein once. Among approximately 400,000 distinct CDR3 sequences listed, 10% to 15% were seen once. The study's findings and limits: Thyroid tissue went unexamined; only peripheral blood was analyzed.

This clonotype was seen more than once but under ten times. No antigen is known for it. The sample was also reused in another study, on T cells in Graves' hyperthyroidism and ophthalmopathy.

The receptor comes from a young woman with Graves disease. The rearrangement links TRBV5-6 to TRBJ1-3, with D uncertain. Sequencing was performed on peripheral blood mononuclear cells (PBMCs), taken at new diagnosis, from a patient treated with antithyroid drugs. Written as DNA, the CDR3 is TGTGCCAGCAGCTTCGACGTCTTCTCTGGAAACACCATATATTTT. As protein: CASSFDVFSGNTIYF.